This T cell receptor beta chain is drawn from a study of CD8 T cells in Susac syndrome. Whole-study results and caveats: Peak Susac CD8+ clonal expansion was seen in TEMRA cells and active patients.

This clonotype was seen just once. Antigen: not known. cDNA came from about 0.46 to 1 ug RNA primed by random hexamers. A multiplex approach, immunoSEQ multiplex PCR, amplified TCR beta CDR3 across 54 Vbeta and 13 Jbeta. TCRdb independently ran MiXCR on the immunoSEQ multiplex PCR reads; one entry per CDR3 protein. Among around 81,000 distinct CDR3 sequences listed, 94% were seen once. TCR beta sequences were obtained from blood CD8+ and CD4+ T cells. This CDR3 is 16 amino acids long. V dropped 7 bases and J dropped 0; count of bases not matched to a gene: 12. Germline V gene data show CDR1 as SNHLY and CDR2 as FYNNEI.

V is TRBV2 and J is TRBJ2-7; TRBD2 matches at 7 bases. Sequences were obtained from CD8+ T cells from PBMCs. The clonotype was recovered from a human donor with Susac syndrome. CDR3 DNA sequence: TGTGCCAGCACCTTCGGGAGGTGGGGGAGCTCCTACGAGCAGTACTTC. Its protein is CASTFGRWGSSYEQYF.